This T cell receptor beta chain came from a study of T cells expressing NK-cell markers. Study context: Of eight sequenced donors, seven were HCMV-seropositive and one HCMV-seronegative.

TCRdb reworked the 5' RACE reads into one entry per CDR3 protein, no DNA. The sample has some 340,000 distinct CDR3 sequences. The CDR3 covers 15 residues. Germline lookup yields CDR1 KGHDR and CDR2 SFDVKD. The receptor comes from a man aged 18-75 years in good health. The sequencing sample was made of blood T cells: a sorted CD56 or NKG2C T cell subset, CD4+ or CD8+ T cells, or bulk PBMC T cells (not recorded which). This rearrangement joins TRBV24-1 to TRBJ2-3; TCRdb's D call, TRBD2, is unchecked because there is no DNA. The CDR3 reads CATSKGGAGTDTQYF.